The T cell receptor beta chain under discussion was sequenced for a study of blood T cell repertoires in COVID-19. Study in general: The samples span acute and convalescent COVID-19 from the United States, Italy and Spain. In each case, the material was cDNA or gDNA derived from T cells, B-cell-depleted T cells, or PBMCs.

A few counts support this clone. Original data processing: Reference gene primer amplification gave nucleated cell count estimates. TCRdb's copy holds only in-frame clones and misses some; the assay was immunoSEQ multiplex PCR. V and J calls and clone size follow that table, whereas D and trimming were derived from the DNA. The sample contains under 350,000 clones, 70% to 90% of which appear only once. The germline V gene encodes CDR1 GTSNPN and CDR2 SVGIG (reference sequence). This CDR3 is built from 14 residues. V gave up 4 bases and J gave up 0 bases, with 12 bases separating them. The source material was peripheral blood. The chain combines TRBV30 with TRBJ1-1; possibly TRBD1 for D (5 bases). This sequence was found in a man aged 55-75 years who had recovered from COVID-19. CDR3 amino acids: CAWKEGSVNTEAFF. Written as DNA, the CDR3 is TGTGCCTGGAAGGAGGGGTCGGTGAACACTGAAGCTTTCTTT.